Listed below are T cell receptor beta chains from one sample, sequenced in a study of blood T cell repertoires in COVID-19. Repertoires were generated with immunoSEQ multiplex PCR, while TCRdb's copy carries only in-frame clones and drops some. The sample lists around 85,000 clones, 75% to 90% occurring once. The sample was PBMCs or T cells enriched from blood (not recorded which). Every receptor here comes from a woman in her forties or fifties with acute COVID-19. Each CDR3 is given with its conserved first and last residue. The order of the fields is V gene, J gene, clone size, D gene, CDR3 protein, CDR3 DNA. The D gene is left open where the match is weak. Where a row states a size, it is once, few, many or the class of an expanded clone; other rows omit it.

TRBV6-5	TRBJ1-2	once	TRBD1	CASSYPGQGDNGYTF	TGTGCCAGCAGTTACCCCGGACAGGGAGATAATGGCTACACCTTC
TRBV4-2	TRBJ2-3	.	.	CASSRRGGDTQYF	TGTGCCAGCAGCCGTCGAGGGGGAGATACGCAGTATTTT
TRBV2	TRBJ1-4	.	.	CASNGQLNEKLFF	TGTGCCAGCAATGGACAGCTTAATGAAAAACTGTTTTTT
TRBV3-1/TRBV3-2	TRBJ2-7	.	TRBD2	CASRPGLAAYEQYF	TGTGCCAGCAGACCGGGACTAGCGGCGTACGAGCAGTACTTC
TRBV6-5	TRBJ1-1	.	TRBD1	CASIPGQGMFEAFF	TGTGCCAGCATTCCGGGACAGGGAATGTTTGAAGCTTTCTTT
TRBV9	TRBJ2-7	.	.	CASSVAPQGSEQYF	TGTGCCAGCAGCGTAGCCCCACAGGGATCCGAGCAGTACTTC
TRBV5-1	TRBJ1-3	few	TRBD1	CASSWDRPSGNTIYF	TGCGCCAGCAGCTGGGACAGGCCCTCTGGAAACACCATATATTTT
TRBV5-3	TRBJ2-3	.	TRBD2	CARSDSTSGRANAQYF	TGTGCCAGAAGCGACAGCACTAGCGGGAGGGCCAATGCGCAGTATTTT
TRBV6-5	TRBJ1-3	.	TRBD1	CASSTMTGPGNTIYF	TGTGCCAGCAGCACAATGACAGGGCCAGGAAACACCATATATTTT
TRBV19	TRBJ1-1	few	TRBD1	CASSIVPGQGTEAFF	TGTGCCAGTAGTATAGTCCCGGGACAGGGAACTGAAGCTTTCTTT
TRBV3-1/TRBV3-2	TRBJ2-1	.	.	CASSLTWGTSNNEQFF	TGTGCCAGCAGCCTAACCTGGGGCACTAGCAACAATGAGCAGTTCTTC
TRBV4-2	TRBJ2-3	.	TRBD2	CASSPASRWEAGIDTQYF	TGTGCCAGCAGCCCCGCCTCCCGGTGGGAAGCGGGAATAGATACGCAGTATTTT
TRBV5-8	TRBJ2-3	.	.	CASSPDGIFTDTQYF	TGTGCCAGCAGCCCCGACGGGATATTCACAGATACGCAGTATTTT
TRBV29-1	TRBJ2-1	.	TRBD2	CSVEESLGGARANEQFF	TGCAGCGTTGAAGAAAGTCTCGGGGGGGCAAGGGCAAATGAGCAGTTCTTC
TRBV10-3	TRBJ1-2	.	TRBD1	CAISETTGVGGYTF	TGTGCCATCAGTGAGACCACAGGGGTAGGAGGCTACACCTTC
TRBV11-2	TRBJ1-6	.	.	CASSLERLSPLHF	TGTGCCAGCAGCTTAGAGAGGCTTTCACCCCTCCACTTT
TRBV11-3	TRBJ2-1	.	TRBD2	CASSPGGYNEQFF	TGTGCCAGCAGCCCGGGGGGCTACAATGAGCAGTTCTTC
TRBV4-1	TRBJ2-6	.	.	CASSQGAGFDGSGANVLTF	TGCGCCAGCAGCCAAGGTGCAGGTTTCGACGGTTCTGGGGCCAACGTCCTGACTTTC
TRBV30	TRBJ1-6	.	TRBD1	CAWSPPGQGTHSPLHF	TGTGCCTGGAGTCCCCCGGGACAGGGGACACATTCACCCCTCCACTTT
TRBV12-5	TRBJ1-2	.	.	CASGLRNRAGGGYTF	TGTGCTAGTGGTTTGAGGAATCGGGCGGGTGGAGGCTACACCTTC
TRBV7-2	TRBJ2-7	.	.	CASSLAPWRGSYEQYF	TGTGCCAGCAGCTTAGCCCCCTGGCGGGGCTCCTACGAGCAGTACTTC
TRBV5-6	TRBJ2-3	.	.	CASSLTESTDTQYF	TGTGCCAGCAGCTTGACAGAGAGCACAGATACGCAGTATTTT
TRBV3-1/TRBV3-2	TRBJ1-1	.	.	CASSQVEGNTEAFF	TGTGCCAGCAGCCAAGTGGAGGGGAACACTGAAGCTTTCTTT
TRBV11-2	TRBJ2-7	.	TRBD2	CASSLPGLDREQYF	TGTGCCAGCAGCTTACCCGGACTAGACCGCGAGCAGTACTTC
TRBV6-5	TRBJ1-3	.	TRBD1	CASSRQGSRNTIYF	TGTGCCAGCAGTCGACAGGGGTCCAGAAACACCATATATTTT
TRBV27	TRBJ2-7	.	.	CASSKTTYEQYF	TGTGCCAGCAGCAAAACTACCTACGAGCAGTACTTC
TRBV29-1	TRBJ2-7	.	TRBD2	CSAGDGGLGGSYEQYF	TGCAGCGCTGGGGACGGGGGACTAGGGGGTTCGTACGAGCAGTACTTC
TRBV28	TRBJ2-1	once	.	CASSLTREQFF	TGTGCCAGCAGTTTAACAAGAGAGCAGTTCTTC
TRBV5-5	TRBJ1-1	.	.	CASSLEGGTEAFF	TGTGCCAGCAGCTTGGAGGGAGGCACTGAAGCTTTCTTT
TRBV29-1	TRBJ1-1	few	.	CSVEEQGRSFF	TGCAGCGTTGAAGAACAGGGAAGGTCTTTCTTT
TRBV19	TRBJ2-1	.	.	CASSQGYYNEQFF	TGTGCCAGTAGCCAGGGATATTACAATGAGCAGTTCTTC
TRBV5-1	TRBJ2-7	.	TRBD1	CASSLESGGSYEQYF	TGCGCCAGCAGCCTAGAATCAGGGGGTTCCTACGAGCAGTACTTC
TRBV19	TRBJ2-3	.	TRBD1	CASGTERDRGRDTQYF	TGTGCCAGTGGTACAGAGCGGGACAGGGGCAGAGATACGCAGTATTTT
TRBV30	TRBJ1-5	.	TRBD1	CAWGAGTGPSQPQHF	TGTGCCTGGGGGGCCGGGACAGGGCCTTCCCAGCCCCAGCATTTT
TRBV7-2	TRBJ2-3	.	TRBD2	CASSGIWTSGRDTQYF	TGTGCCAGCAGCGGAATTTGGACTAGCGGGCGAGATACGCAGTATTTT
TRBV28	TRBJ2-2	.	.	CASTLGQNTGELFF	TGTGCCAGCACCCTGGGACAAAACACCGGGGAGCTGTTTTTT
TRBV30	TRBJ2-6	.	TRBD1	CAWTIGMDREPLSGANVLTF	TGTGCCTGGACCATAGGGATGGACAGGGAACCTCTCTCTGGGGCCAACGTCCTGACTTTC
TRBV19	TRBJ2-1	few	.	CASGDRSYEQFF	TGTGCCAGTGGAGACAGGTCCTATGAGCAGTTCTTC
TRBV3-1/TRBV3-2	TRBJ1-4	.	.	CASSSGRANEKLFF	TGTGCCAGCAGCTCGGGGAGGGCTAATGAAAAACTGTTTTTT
TRBV5-6	TRBJ1-4	.	TRBD1	CASSLQQGNGEKLFF	TGTGCCAGCAGCCTTCAACAGGGGAATGGAGAAAAACTGTTTTTT
TRBV28	TRBJ2-3	.	.	CASSDSSTDTQYF	TGTGCCAGCAGCGACAGTAGCACAGATACGCAGTATTTT
TRBV6-5	TRBJ1-4	.	.	CATTSDKGEKLFF	TGTGCCACTACCTCGGACAAGGGGGAAAAACTGTTTTTT
TRBV10-3	TRBJ1-3	once	.	CAISEWDTNSGNTIYF	TGTGCCATCAGTGAGTGGGACACCAACTCTGGAAACACCATATATTTT
TRBV5-6	TRBJ1-1	.	TRBD1	CASRRDSNTEAFF	TGTGCCAGCAGAAGGGACAGCAACACTGAAGCTTTCTTT
TRBV7-9	TRBJ2-2	.	.	CASSLPLADTGELFF	TGTGCCAGCAGCTTACCCCTCGCGGACACCGGGGAGCTGTTTTTT
TRBV6-5	TRBJ2-5	.	.	CASSYLVAGQETQYF	TGTGCCAGCAGTTACTTAGTGGCGGGACAAGAGACCCAGTACTTC
TRBV5-1	TRBJ2-7	.	TRBD1	CASSPNRDSGSYEQYF	TGCGCCAGCAGCCCGAACCGGGACAGCGGCTCCTACGAGCAGTACTTC
TRBV11-2	TRBJ2-1	once	TRBD2	CASSPGTSGSLNEQFF	TGTGCCAGCAGCCCCGGGACTAGCGGGAGTTTGAATGAGCAGTTCTTC
TRBV7-6	TRBJ1-4	few	.	CASSLEADNEKLFF	TGTGCCAGCAGCTTAGAGGCGGATAATGAAAAACTGTTTTTT
TRBV6-5	TRBJ1-2	.	.	CASSRKGGGYTF	TGTGCCAGCAGCCGGAAAGGAGGCGGCTACACCTTC
TRBV2	TRBJ2-1	.	TRBD2	CASSEISSGSYYEQFF	TGTGCCAGCAGTGAAATCTCTAGCGGGTCATACTATGAGCAGTTCTTC
TRBV19	TRBJ2-6	.	.	CASSIGASGANVLTF	TGTGCCAGTAGTATAGGGGCCTCTGGGGCCAACGTCCTGACTTTC
TRBV4-3	TRBJ2-1	.	TRBD2	CASSQDSGRSYEQFF	TGCGCCAGCAGCCAAGATAGCGGGAGAAGCTATGAGCAGTTCTTC